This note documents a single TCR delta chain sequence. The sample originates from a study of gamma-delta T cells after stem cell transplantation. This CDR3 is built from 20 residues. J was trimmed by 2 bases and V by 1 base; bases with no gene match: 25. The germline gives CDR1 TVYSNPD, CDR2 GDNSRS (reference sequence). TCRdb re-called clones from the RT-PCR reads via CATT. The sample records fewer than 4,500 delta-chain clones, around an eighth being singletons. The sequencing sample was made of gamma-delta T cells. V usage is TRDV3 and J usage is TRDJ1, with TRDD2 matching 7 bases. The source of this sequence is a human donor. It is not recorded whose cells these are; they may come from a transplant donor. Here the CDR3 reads CAFKSSYGGDGPTLTDKLIF. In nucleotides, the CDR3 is TGTGCCTTTAAAAGTTCCTACGGGGGCGATGGCCCGACTCTTACCGATAAACTCATCTTT.